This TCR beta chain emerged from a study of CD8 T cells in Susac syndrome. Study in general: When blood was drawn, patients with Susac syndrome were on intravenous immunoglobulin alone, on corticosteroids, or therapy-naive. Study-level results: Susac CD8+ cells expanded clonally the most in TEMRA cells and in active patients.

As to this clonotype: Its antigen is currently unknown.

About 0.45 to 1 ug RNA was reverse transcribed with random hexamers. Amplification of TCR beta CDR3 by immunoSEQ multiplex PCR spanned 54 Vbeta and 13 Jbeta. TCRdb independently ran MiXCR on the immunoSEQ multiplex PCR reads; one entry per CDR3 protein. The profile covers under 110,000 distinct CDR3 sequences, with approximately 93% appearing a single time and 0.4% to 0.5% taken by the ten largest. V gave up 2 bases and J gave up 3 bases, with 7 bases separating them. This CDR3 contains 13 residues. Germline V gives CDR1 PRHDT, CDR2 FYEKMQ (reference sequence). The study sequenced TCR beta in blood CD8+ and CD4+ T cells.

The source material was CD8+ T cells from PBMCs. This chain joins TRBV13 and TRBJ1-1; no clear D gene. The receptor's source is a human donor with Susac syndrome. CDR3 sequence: CASSLQMDTEAFF. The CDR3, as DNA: TGTGCCAGCAGCTTACAGATGGACACTGAAGCTTTCTTT.